This TCR beta chain was recorded in a study of T cell responses to AZD1222 COVID-19 vaccine (TCRdb year 2021). Study-level background: TCR sequencing was performed for 233 trial participants, of whom about 210 were given two doses of AZD1222 and some 26 were given two doses of MenACWY control vaccine. Trial participants were enrolled by age into 18-55, 56-69 and 70-plus year subgroups, with roughly 150, 30 and 60 TCR-sequenced participants respectively. What the work shows at the level of the full study, not this receptor alone: Most participants were white British and females outnumbered males, and the authors suggested that clonal diversity may have been underestimated. After two AZD1222 doses, spike-specific TCR breadth and depth were significantly higher than at day 0 and than in MenACWY recipients. Because no samples from the day 14 peak response were available, repertoires could be characterized only after the peak T cell response. Only a handful of AZD1222 recipients were SARS-CoV-2 seropositive at baseline, limiting conclusions about previously exposed vaccinees. Reportedly, almost half of the unique spike-specific TCRs recognized epitopes lying outside the regions that are mutated in the B.1.351 and B.1.1.7 variants. CD4 TCRs associated with the vaccine covered the entire spike protein, and the dominant responses were in regions 160-218 and 743-854. In the small 56-69-year group, the increase in depth fell short of significance, most likely because of low power.

Points on this clone: Its antigen target is currently unknown. It has no much larger one-base neighbor in the sample; base qualities were not kept.

After removal of 5 bases from V and 3 bases from J, the junction retains 6 bases not matched to a gene. Including the terminal cysteine and phenylalanine, the CDR3 comprises 15 residues. Only the CDR3 DNA is retained, 45 bases long and in frame from the first base. The CDR1 and CDR2 encoded by the germline V gene are WSHSY and SAAADI. The CDR3 regions of human TCRbeta chains were analyzed by immunosequencing. Processing in the source paper ran as follows. TCRs in the repertoires were compared against a reference library of SARS-CoV-2-specific TCRs that had been generated with the MIRA antigen-specificity platform. Breadth was defined as the fraction of unique TCRs that were SARS-CoV-2-associated, and depth was defined as the fraction of total T cells that were SARS-CoV-2-associated. Each spike-specific TCR was assigned to its reactive spike region and to a CD4 or CD8 class using the MIRA data. Log10-transformed breadth and depth values were compared by one-way ANOVA with Sidak's multiple comparisons tests. What TCRdb holds here is the immuneACCESS table cut down to in-frame rearrangements. Part of the clones is not present; checked against another copy, under half of the missing clones reflect an unresolved V gene, and the others are unexplained. The V and J calls and clone size come from that table; D and trimming were worked out from the DNA. Here the sample has 180,000 or so clones; about nine tenths occur a single time. The top ten clones comprise 3.5% to 5.5% of the sample.

Explained via the paper, the time point label denotes: about 28 days (+/-7) after the second vaccine dose. The treatment or condition tag for this specimen amounts to: meningococcal conjugate vaccine given as trial control. Vaccinee samples came from UK trials COV001 and COV002, including a single-blind randomized controlled phase 2/3 trial of AZD1222 (ChAdOx1 nCoV-19) in healthy adults. For TCRbeta chain sequencing, PBMC samples from trial participants were taken at day 0 and at day 28 after the second dose. Recombination joined TRBV10-2 with TRBJ2-2; TRBD1 lines up with 7 middle nucleotides. The sample was peripheral blood, taken 28 days after the second dose of the MenACWY control vaccine. The sequence was obtained from an adult who received the MenACWY meningococcal vaccine as a control. The bases read TGCGCCAGCAGTCTAGACAGGGTGTACACCGGGGAGCTGTTTTTT. It translates as CASSLDRVYTGELFF.